The 20 T cell receptor beta chains below all came from one sample that was sequenced in a study of cytomegalovirus exposure and HLA in healthy donors. PCR involved 60 Vbeta and 13 Jbeta primers. Assay used: immunoSEQ multiplex PCR; TCRdb lists only in-frame clones, some missing. The table has 200,000 or so clones, less than 85% seen once. The specimen sequenced was PBMCs. These receptors all stem from a man younger than 30 in good health and CMV-seronegative.

Only one count was recorded for this clone. The chain combines TRBV4-1 with TRBJ2-5; D gene ambiguous. V was trimmed by 0 bases and J by 6 bases, leaving 8 bases between them. The germline V gene encodes CDR1 MGHRA and CDR2 YSYEKL. This CDR3 spans 13 amino acids. CDR3: CASSQDNFKTQYF. The CDR3 nucleotides are TGCGCCAGCAGCCAAGATAATTTTAAGACCCAGTACTTC.

The gene calls are TRBV7-8 and TRBJ2-1, with D tentatively TRBD2 (6 bases). Per germline, CDR1 SGHVS and CDR2 FQNEAQ. The CDR3 loop spans 14 amino acids. The V and J ends lost 3 bases and 7 bases respectively, with 13 bases between them. CDR3 amino acids: CASSFLAPQNEQFF. The CDR3 DNA sequence: TGTGCCAGCAGCTTCCTAGCGCCTCAAAATGAGCAGTTCTTC.

The J gene is TRBJ2-1, the V gene TRBV7-6; the match to TRBD2 covers 12 bases. The germline CDR1 and CDR2 sequences are SGHVS and FNYEAQ. V was pared by 2 bases and J by 6 bases, with 5 bases of the junction left unmatched. The CDR3 sequence is 16 residues long. The CDR3 DNA reads TGTGCCAGCAGCTTATCGAGGACTAGCGGGATCAATGAGCAGTTCTTC. It yields the protein CASSLSRTSGINEQFF. Together with reference TRBV7-6 and TRBJ2-1, the CDR3 gives the full variable domain: GAGVSQSPRYKVTKRGQDVALRCDPISGHVSLYWYRQALGQGPEFLTYFNYEAQQDKSGLPNDRFSAERPEGSISTLTIQRTEQRDSAMYRCASSLSRTSGINEQFFGPGTRLTVL.

The chain couples TRBV5-1 to TRBJ2-3; the D gene is possibly TRBD2 (5 bases). This CDR3 is 14 amino acids long. The V gene lost 0 bases and the J gene lost 4 bases, with 9 bases spanning the gap. CDR1 is SGHRS and CDR2 is YFSETQ in the germline V gene. The CDR3 coding sequence is TGCGCCAGCAGCTTGGGGCTAGCCGCAGATACGCAGTATTTT. Translation: CASSLGLAADTQYF. Combining the CDR3 with reference TRBV5-1 and TRBJ2-3 gives the whole variable domain KAGVTQTPRYLIKTRGQQVTLSCSPISGHRSVSWYQQTPGQGLQFLFEYFSETQRNKGNFPGRFSGRQFSNSRSEMNVSTLELGDSALYLCASSLGLAADTQYFGPGTRLTVL.

This chain connects TRBV11-2 to TRBJ2-7; TRBD1 might be the D (6 bases). V lost 3 bases and J lost 5, with 17 bases in between. Germline V lookup: CDR1 SGHAT, CDR2 FQNNGV. The CDR3 spans 15 residues. As DNA, the CDR3 is TGTGCCAGCAGCTTGTTTTTGCAGGGGTTGGACGAGCAGTACTTC. This encodes CASSLFLQGLDEQYF.

V gene TRBV30 combines with J gene TRBJ1-2; possibly TRBD1 for D (6 bases). V lost 2 bases and J lost 7, with 17 bases in between. There are 14 residues in the CDR3. Germline CDR1 and CDR2: GTSNPN and SVGIG (reference sequence). The CDR3 loop reads CAWSPTGTSGGYTF. CDR3 bases: TGTGCCTGGAGTCCAACCGGGACATCGGGTGGCTACACCTTC.

This rearrangement joins TRBV5-4 to TRBJ2-1, with D maybe TRBD1 (6 bases). The V end lost 1 base, the J end lost 4 bases, and 12 bases lay between the germline ends. This CDR3 is built from 15 residues. Germline V lookup: CDR1 SGHNT, CDR2 YYREEE (reference sequence). This CDR3 is CASSLRRTEYNEQFF. The CDR3 region has the DNA TGTGCCAGCAGCTTGCGTAGGACAGAGTACAATGAGCAGTTCTTC.

CDR3 sequence: CSAGGLAGETVNEQFF. The CDR3, as DNA: TGCAGCGCCGGGGGACTAGCGGGAGAGACTGTCAATGAGCAGTTCTTC. The rearrangement uses TRBV29-1 and TRBJ2-1, with TRBD2 identical over 14 bases. The CDR3 extends over 16 amino acids. Germline V gives CDR1 SQVTM, CDR2 ANQGSEA. V dropped 7 bases and J dropped 6; count of bases not matched to a gene: 11.

The V call is TRBV5-1, the J call TRBJ2-7; TRBD1 matches at 9 bases. The CDR3 spans 15 residues. The germline CDR1 and CDR2 sequences are SGHRS and YFSETQ. V lost 2 bases, J lost 6 bases, and 9 bases stayed unmatched. CDR3 in amino acids: CASSFPGQGIVEQYF. CDR3 sequence (DNA): TGCGCCAGCAGCTTTCCGGGACAGGGAATTGTCGAGCAGTACTTC.

The rearrangement links TRBV7-2 to TRBJ2-5; 10 bases are shared with TRBD1. CDR3 length equals 15 residues. CDR1 is SGHTA and CDR2 is FQGNSA in the germline V gene. The V and J ends lost 1 base and 5 bases, in that order; junction bases with no gene match: 4. The DNA of the CDR3 is TGTGCCAGCAGCTTAGTCGACAGGGGGCTCGAGACCCAGTACTTC. This sequence encodes CASSLVDRGLETQYF.

The CDR3 coding sequence is TGTGCCAGCAGCTTAGGGGCGGGAGGGCCCCAAGAGACCCAGTACTTC. As protein: CASSLGAGGPQETQYF. The chain employs TRBV11-2 and TRBJ2-5, with 9 bases lining up with TRBD2. Germline V lookup: CDR1 SGHAT, CDR2 FQNNGV. Unmatched junction bases numbered 4, after V lost 1 base and J lost 1 base. This CDR3 comprises 16 residues. The full variable domain, with the rest looked up from reference TRBV11-2 and TRBJ2-5, is EAGVAQSPRYKIIEKRQSVAFWCNPISGHATLYWYQQILGQGPKLLIQFQNNGVVDDSQLPKDRFSAERLKGVDSTLKIQPAKLEDSAVYLCASSLGAGGPQETQYFGPGTRLLVL.

The rearrangement joins TRBV7-2 to TRBJ2-1; 10 bases match TRBD2. CDR1 and CDR2 (germline): SGHTA, FQGNSA. J was trimmed by 4 bases and V by 5 bases; bases with no gene match: 8. This CDR3 comprises 16 residues. The CDR3 sequence is CASSLRGLAYYNEQFF. Here the CDR3 DNA reads TGTGCCAGCAGCCTCCGGGGACTAGCGTATTACAATGAGCAGTTCTTC.

The table lists this clone with a few counts. CDR3 residues: CASSPLYTGATEAFF. CDR3 nucleotides: TGTGCCAGCAGCCCCCTTTACACAGGGGCCACTGAAGCTTTCTTT. The gene calls are TRBV9 and TRBJ1-1, with 7 positions matching TRBD1. The germline gives CDR1 SGDLS, CDR2 YYNGEE. The V gene end was trimmed by 4 bases and the J gene end by 4 bases; junction bases not matched to a gene: 10. The length of the CDR3 is 15 residues.

Regarding this clone: Within the sample, other DNA sequences also encode this same CDR3. This chain joins TRBV28 and TRBJ1-2, with 8 bases aligning to TRBD1. Per the germline V gene, CDR1 is MDHEN and CDR2 is SYDVKM. J was trimmed by 14 bases and V by 2 bases; bases with no gene match: 4. This CDR3 spans 11 amino acids. Here the CDR3 reads CASSLQGAGTF. The CDR3 nucleotides are TGTGCCAGCAGTTTACAGGGGGCCGGTACCTTC.

The chain combines TRBV19 with TRBJ2-7; 8 nucleotides align to TRBD1. Germline CDR1 LNHDA, CDR2 SQIVND (reference sequence). CDR3 length: 15 amino acids. The junction had 8 bases not matched to a gene; V was cut back by 6 bases and J by 1 base. CDR3 sequence (DNA): TGTGCCAGTAGACGAGGGACAGGCCTTTCCTACGAGCAGTACTTC. It yields the protein CASRRGTGLSYEQYF.

The chain recombines TRBV29-1 with TRBJ1-1; D uncertain. The CDR3 consists of 10 residues. V lost 7 bases and J 5 bases, leaving 8 bases between the germline ends. The germline gives CDR1 SQVTM, CDR2 ANQGSEA. CDR3 amino acids: CSAHYTEAFF. The CDR3 DNA is TGCAGCGCCCACTATACTGAAGCTTTCTTT.

The CDR3 here is CAIRASGEDNEKLFF. CDR3 DNA sequence: TGTGCCATCAGGGCATCAGGGGAAGATAATGAAAAACTGTTTTTT. This chain joins TRBV10-3 and TRBJ1-4; D may be TRBD1 (6 bases). Germline-derived CDR1 and CDR2 are ENHRY and SYGVKD. Trimming removed 6 bases at V and 4 bases at J, with 15 bases between. This CDR3 comprises 15 residues.

CDR3 DNA sequence: TGTGCCAGCAGCTCCTTTCGGGACAGGGCGAACACCGGGGAGCTGTTTTTT. Protein sequence: CASSSFRDRANTGELFF. This chain joins TRBV5-4 and TRBJ2-2, with 9 bases lining up with TRBD1. Looked up from germline, CDR1 is SGHNT and CDR2 is YYREEE (reference sequence). The CDR3 consists of 17 residues. V shed 3 bases, J shed 0 bases, and the junction held 6 bases outside the gene matches.

The rearrangement links TRBV11-1 to TRBJ2-3, with D hard to call. V lost 5 bases and J lost 1, with 4 bases in between. CDR1 is SGHAT, CDR2 FQDESV, per germline (reference sequence). CDR3 length: 12 residues. DNA for the CDR3: TGTGCCAGCAGCACAGGCACAGATACGCAGTATTTT. Its protein product is CASSTGTDTQYF.

This rearrangement joins TRBV29-1 to TRBJ1-2; D uncertain. V was pared by 1 base and J by 0 bases, with 9 bases between. CDR1 SQVTM and CDR2 ANQGSEA come from the germline V gene. This CDR3 spans 14 amino acids. CDR3: CSVEAQQTNYGYTF. The CDR3 coding sequence is TGCAGCGTTGAAGCCCAACAGACTAACTATGGCTACACCTTC. Filled out from reference TRBV29-1 and TRBJ1-2, the complete variable domain reads SAVISQKPSRDICQRGTSLTIQCQVDSQVTMMFWYRQQPGQSLTLIATANQGSEATYESGFVIDKFPISRPNLTFSTLTVSNMSPEDSSIYLCSVEAQQTNYGYTFGSGTRLTVV.